The clone carrying this T cell receptor (beta chain) came up a few times. The data stem from a study of blood T cells in healthy people across ages. A second 7 to 11 cycle PCR used barcoded and J-beta primers. TCRdb reprocessed the 5' RACE reads via MiXCR and lists one record per CDR3 protein. The table lists 600,000 to 850,000 distinct CDR3 sequences, approximately 43% of them singletons. Germline values: CDR1 PRHDT, CDR2 FYEKMQ (reference sequence). The CDR3 has 18 amino acids. The V segment lost 3 bases and the J segment 3 bases; nucleotides outside the gene matches: 12. The sequence derives from a woman aged 55-69 years in good health. The sequenced material came from blood. The gene calls are TRBV13 and TRBJ1-1; 11 bases match TRBD1. Written as DNA, the CDR3 is TGTGCCAGCAGCTTTGTGGACAGGGGGCTTGATGGAGACACTGAAGCTTTCTTT. It is translated as CASSFVDRGLDGDTEAFF.